These 26 T cell receptor beta chains were all obtained from the same sample, sequenced in a study of liver allograft versus peripheral blood T cells. Study in general: Intrahepatic T cell receptor repertoires from transplanted livers were compared against repertoires in recipients' peripheral blood.

MiXCR, applied by TCRdb to the reads, yields one record per CDR3 protein. The table lists 7,000 to 10,000 distinct CDR3 sequences, around 20% of them singletons. These receptors were collected from a human patient who had a liver transplant. Some T cells here may be from the graft donor.

The chain links TRBV3-1 to TRBJ1-1, with TRBD1 matching 10 bases. The germline V gene has CDR1 LGHDT and CDR2 YNNKEL (reference sequence). The CDR3 is 17 residues long. Trimming took 2 bases from V and 1 from J; bases not matched to a gene: 7. This chain's CDR3 is CASSQRTGGIANTEAFF. The CDR3 coding sequence is TGTGCCAGCAGCCAAAGGACAGGGGGAATTGCGAACACTGAAGCTTTCTTT.

By sample share, this clonotype is medium-sized. The rearrangement uses TRBV6-6 and TRBJ1-1; the D gene is possibly TRBD1 (6 bases). The CDR3 has 12 residues. Germline V gene lookup returns CDR1 MNHNY and CDR2 SVGAGI (reference sequence). Trimming removed 2 bases at V and 11 bases at J, with 12 bases between. CDR3 in DNA: TGTGCCAGCAGTTACCAGGACAGAGCCGCTTTCTTT. This gives the protein CASSYQDRAAFF.

As DNA, the CDR3 is TGTGCCAGTAGTTTTTTGGGCAGCACTGGAAACACCATATATTTT. Translating it yields CASSFLGSTGNTIYF. V and J are TRBV19 and TRBJ1-3; D gene unclear. The CDR3 covers 15 residues. V was trimmed by 5 bases and J by 2 bases, leaving 13 bases between them. Germline V gives CDR1 LNHDA, CDR2 SQIVND (reference sequence). Filled out from reference TRBV19 and TRBJ1-3, the complete variable domain reads DGGITQSPKYLFRKEGQNVTLSCEQNLNHDAMYWYRQDPGQGLRLIYYSQIVNDFQKGDIAEGYSVSREKKESFPLTVTSAQKNPTAFYLCASSFLGSTGNTIYFGEGSWLTVV.

This clonotype has only one observation. This chain uses TRBV25-1 with TRBJ1-6; 7 nucleotides align to TRBD1. From germline, CDR1 is MGHDK and CDR2 SYGVNS. With V trimmed by 3 bases and J by 7 bases, 9 bases remained unmatched. The CDR3 is 16 residues long. The CDR3, as DNA: TGTGCCAGCAGTGACCTACTGACAGGGCTCAATTCACCCCTCCACTTT. Its translation: CASSDLLTGLNSPLHF.

The gene calls are TRBV7-9 and TRBJ1-4; the match to TRBD1 covers 7 bases. Germline lookup yields CDR1 SEHNR and CDR2 FQNEAQ (reference sequence). The V segment lost 3 bases and the J segment 8 bases; nucleotides outside the gene matches: 3. CDR3 size: 13 residues. For the CDR3, the DNA is TGTGCCAGCAGCTTTCCAGGGGGGGAAAAACTGTTTTTT. Translating gives CASSFPGGEKLFF. The full variable domain, completed using reference TRBV7-9 and TRBJ1-4, is DTGVSQNPRHKITKRGQNVTFRCDPISEHNRLYWYRQTLGQGPEFLTYFQNEAQLEKSRLLSDRFSAERPKGSFSTLEIQRTEQGDSAMYLCASSFPGGEKLFFGSGTQLSVL.

This clonotype showed up just a few times. The genes are TRBV6-1 and TRBJ2-7; the match to TRBD1 covers 7 bases. This CDR3 contains 18 residues. The germline V gene has CDR1 MNHNS and CDR2 SASEGT. V gave up 1 base and J gave up 2 bases; unmatched junction bases: 14. CDR3 sequence: CASSEVGVGQGVTYEQYF. The CDR3 DNA reads as TGTGCCAGCAGTGAAGTCGGTGTGGGGCAGGGGGTTACCTACGAGCAGTACTTC.

This clonotype counts as medium-sized. The V and J genes are TRBV29-1 and TRBJ2-6, with D perhaps assigned TRBD1 or TRBD2 (6 bases each). CDR3 length: 14 amino acids. Trimming pared 4 bases from V and 3 bases from J, leaving 10 bases between. Per the germline V gene, CDR1 is SQVTM and CDR2 is ANQGSEA. CDR3: CSVGGALGANVLTF. Here the CDR3 DNA reads TGCAGCGTTGGGGGGGCACTTGGGGCCAACGTCCTGACTTTC.

The gene calls are TRBV27 and TRBJ1-5; 7 bases map to TRBD1. The CDR3 totals 15 residues. Germline V gives CDR1 MNHEY, CDR2 SMNVEV (reference sequence). V dropped 5 bases and J dropped 5; count of bases not matched to a gene: 9. The DNA for the CDR3 is TGTGCCAGCAGTCTCAGGGGGGTCGTCGATCAGCCCCAGCATTTT. Residues: CASSLRGVVDQPQHF.

This clonotype was detected ten times or more. The rearrangement links TRBV6-1 to TRBJ1-2; 8 bases are a match to TRBD1. The J segment lost 4 bases and the V segment lost 3 bases, leaving 10 bases of the junction unmatched. Germline loops: CDR1 MNHNS, CDR2 SASEGT. The CDR3 has 16 amino acids. Here the CDR3 reads CASSERAGGEGYGYTF. DNA for the CDR3: TGTGCCAGCAGTGAGAGGGCAGGGGGCGAGGGCTATGGCTACACCTTC.

The chain has TRBV5-4 and TRBJ2-5; TRBD2 is a possible D gene (5 bases). V was cut by 0 bases and J by 5 bases, with 14 bases left in between. The CDR3 loop spans 15 amino acids. CDR1 and CDR2 from the germline V gene are SGHNT and YYREEE (reference sequence). CDR3 coding DNA: TGTGCCAGCAGCTTGGATCGGGGAGTCACCGAGACCCAGTACTTC. It is translated as CASSLDRGVTETQYF. Using reference TRBV5-4 and TRBJ2-5 for the parts outside the CDR3, the full variable domain is ETGVTQSPTHLIKTRGQQVTLRCSSQSGHNTVSWYQQALGQGPQFIFQYYREEENGRGNFPPRFSGLQFPNYSSELNVNALELDDSALYLCASSLDRGVTETQYFGPGTRLLVL.

In this sample, this clonotype turned up a few times. The V gene is TRBV6-5, the J gene TRBJ2-7; no clear D gene. Germline V lookup: CDR1 MNHEY, CDR2 SVGAGI. The CDR3 loop spans 12 amino acids. The V gene lost 4 bases and the J gene lost 2 bases, with 6 bases spanning the gap. CDR3 residues: CASSSQTYEQYF. The CDR3 DNA sequence: TGTGCCAGCAGTTCCCAAACCTACGAGCAGTACTTC.

For this clonotype: A much more abundant neighbour one base away suggests this may be a read error. The V and J genes are TRBV27 and TRBJ1-2; D is possibly TRBD1 (5 bases). The CDR3 is 13 amino acids. Looked up from germline, CDR1 is MNHEY and CDR2 is SMNVEV (reference sequence). V lost 6 bases and J lost 2, with 10 bases in between. CDR3 coding DNA: TGTGCCAGCAGAGGGGTCGGGAACTATGGCTACACCTTC. Translating it yields CASRGVGNYGYTF.

This chain uses TRBV18 with TRBJ1-3; a weak D match, TRBD1 (5 bases). CDR1 is KGHSH, CDR2 LQKENI, per germline. Trimming took off 3 bases at V and 4 bases at J, with 13 bases between the two ends. This CDR3 contains 15 residues. The CDR3 loop is CASSPTRGTGNTIYF. The DNA for the CDR3 is TGTGCCAGCTCACCTACCCGGGGGACCGGAAACACCATATATTTT.

This clonotype was detected a few times. The chain couples TRBV20-1 to TRBJ1-4, with 7 bases aligning to TRBD1. This CDR3 contains 15 residues. CDR1 and CDR2 (germline): DFQATT, SNEGSKA (reference sequence). After removal of 0 bases from V and 5 bases from J, the junction contained 6 bases not matched to a gene. The CDR3 protein is CSARDLGQVNEKLFF. The CDR3 DNA reads TGCAGTGCTAGAGATCTAGGACAGGTCAATGAAAAACTGTTTTTT.

Worth noting for this clonotype: This may arise from a read error, as a much more abundant clone is one base away. This chain links TRBV10-3 with TRBJ1-6; D perhaps matches TRBD1 (5 bases). Trimming left V 11 bases short and J 7 bases short, with 18 bases between. This CDR3 has 14 residues. Per the germline V gene, CDR1 is ENHRY and CDR2 is SYGVKD. Written as DNA, the CDR3 is TGTGCCGCAGGGATGGACGGAGGGAATTCACCCCTCCACTTT. This encodes CAAGMDGGNSPLHF.

By frequency in the sample, this clonotype is medium-sized. The chain is built from TRBV6-5 and TRBJ1-2; D gene unclear. V was cut by 6 bases and J by 6 bases, with 17 bases left in between. Germline loops: CDR1 MNHEY, CDR2 SVGAGI. The CDR3 totals 14 residues. CDR3 in DNA: TGTGCCAGCAGCAGTCAGGCAAAACGGGATGGCTACACCTTC. Protein: CASSSQAKRDGYTF.

V gene TRBV20-1 combines with J gene TRBJ2-4; no clear D gene. V was shortened by 3 bases and J by 5 bases, with 11 bases between the two germline ends. Germline-derived CDR1 and CDR2 are DFQATT and SNEGSKA (reference sequence). The CDR3 sequence is 13 residues long. The DNA of the CDR3 is TGCAGTGCTAGTTCGGACGAGGAAAACATTCAGTACTTC. Its protein is CSASSDEENIQYF.

This clonotype is medium-sized in the sample. The chain recombines TRBV15 with TRBJ1-2; 8 positions agree with TRBD1. Germline CDR1 and CDR2: LNHNV and YYDKDF (reference sequence). The trim removed 0 bases at V and 8 bases at J, leaving 8 bases unmatched. The CDR3 contains 15 residues. Here the CDR3 DNA reads TGTGCCACCAGCAGAGAGTATGACAGGGGAGGCGGCTACACCTTC. Translating it yields CATSREYDRGGGYTF.

This chain uses TRBV15 with TRBJ2-5; D may be TRBD2 (5 bases). CDR1 is LNHNV and CDR2 is YYDKDF in the germline V gene (reference sequence). This CDR3 region has 13 residues. V lost 1 base and J lost 4, with 7 bases in between. The CDR3 DNA reads as TGTGCCACCAGCAGAGCTAGCACAGAGACCCAGTACTTC. Its translation: CATSRASTETQYF.

This chain connects TRBV7-9 to TRBJ2-5, with a weak D call TRBD1 (5 bases). There are 13 residues in the CDR3. Germline values: CDR1 SEHNR, CDR2 FQNEAQ (reference sequence). V dropped 3 bases and J dropped 5 bases, with 10 bases sitting between them. As DNA, the CDR3 is TGTGCCAGCAGCTTGTCTAGGGGTGAGACCCAGTACTTC. Amino acid sequence: CASSLSRGETQYF.

CDR3 nucleotide sequence: TGCAGTGCTAGAGGCAGCACTGAAGCTTTCTTT. Translation gives CSARGSTEAFF. The chain recombines TRBV20-1 with TRBJ1-1, with D unresolved. This CDR3 is built from 11 residues. The V and J ends lost 1 base and 4 bases respectively, with 4 bases between them. CDR1 is DFQATT, CDR2 SNEGSKA, per germline (reference sequence).

The chain is built from TRBV28 and TRBJ1-5; 7 bases are a match to TRBD1. V lost 6 bases, J lost 0 bases, and 14 bases stayed unmatched. CDR1 and CDR2 (germline): MDHEN, SYDVKM. The CDR3 is 18 amino acids. The CDR3 spells CASSSSGTATYSNQPQHF. The CDR3 bases are TGTGCCAGCAGCAGCTCCGGGACAGCCACTTATAGCAATCAGCCCCAGCATTTT.

V is TRBV9 and J is TRBJ2-3, with D possibly matching TRBD2 (5 bases). Per germline, CDR1 SGDLS and CDR2 YYNGEE. The ends were cut back, 1 base at V and 0 bases at J, with 6 bases in the middle. The CDR3 contains 14 residues. The CDR3 here is CASSVSGSTDTQYF. The CDR3 DNA reads as TGTGCCAGCAGCGTAAGCGGCAGCACAGATACGCAGTATTTT.

This clonotype is medium-sized (0.01 to 0.1%) within its sample. The chain couples TRBV9 to TRBJ2-7; 11 bases are shared with TRBD2. CDR1 and CDR2 (germline): SGDLS, YYNGEE. The CDR3 has 14 amino acids. J lost 1 base, V lost 4 bases, and 1 base had no gene match. The CDR3: CASSRTSGSYEQYF. The CDR3 nucleotides read TGTGCCAGCAGCCGGACTAGCGGGTCCTACGAGCAGTACTTC.

V gene TRBV20-1 combines with J gene TRBJ2-4; 10 bases are shared with TRBD1. Unmatched junction bases numbered 15, after V lost 1 base and J lost 0 bases. Looked up from germline, CDR1 is DFQATT and CDR2 is SNEGSKA (reference sequence). The CDR3 runs to 20 residues. DNA of the CDR3: TGCAGTGCTAGAGTTAATGACAGGGGGCCTTTATACCTAGCCAAAAACATTCAGTACTTC. Translating it yields CSARVNDRGPLYLAKNIQYF.

This clonotype is labeled as medium-sized. This sequence joins TRBV19 and TRBJ1-4, with 9 bases fitting TRBD1. Germline V gene data show CDR1 as LNHDA and CDR2 as SQIVND (reference sequence). This CDR3 spans 14 amino acids. Germline trimming cut 7 bases from V and 6 bases from J; bases unmatched to any gene: 6. In DNA form, the CDR3 reads TGTGCCAGTACCGACAGGGGGGAAGATGAAAAACTGTTTTTT. It specifies CASTDRGEDEKLFF.